These 32 T cell receptor beta chains came from one sample sequenced in a study of blood T cell repertoires in COVID-19. The table came from immunoSEQ multiplex PCR; TCRdb's copy has only in-frame clones and leaves some out. The table lists 90,000 to 110,000 clones, 90% of them singletons. Specimen: peripheral blood. These receptors were collected from a human donor in a cohort sampled during active COVID-19.

The rearrangement joins TRBV5-1 to TRBJ1-2, with a possible D match to TRBD1 (6 bases). The CDR3 totals 15 residues. Germline V CDR1 and CDR2: SGHRS, YFSETQ. Trimming left V 0 bases short and J 2 bases short, with 11 bases between. CDR3 region: CASSLGDRLNYGYTF. The CDR3 nucleotides read TGCGCCAGCAGCTTGGGTGACAGGCTAAACTATGGCTACACCTTC.

The gene calls are TRBV3-1 (or the pseudogene TRBV3-2) and TRBJ2-7; 7 bases fit TRBD1. The CDR3 loop spans 16 amino acids. Germline V gene sequence: CDR1 LGHDT, CDR2 YNNKEL (reference sequence). The V segment lost 4 bases and the J segment 12 bases; nucleotides outside the gene matches: 21. The CDR3 loop is CASSLKFHRDRGDRYF. The CDR3 nucleotides read TGTGCCAGCAGCCTCAAGTTCCACCGGGACAGAGGGGATCGGTACTTC.

Comments on this clone: Different DNA sequences within this sample yield the same CDR3. The rearrangement uses TRBV9 and TRBJ1-6; 8 nucleotides match TRBD1. CDR3 length: 14 amino acids. V shed 0 bases and J 9 bases; nucleotides not matched to a gene: 2. Germline CDR1 and CDR2: SGDLS and YYNGEE. CDR3 sequence: CASSVDRGSSPLHF. As DNA, the CDR3 is TGTGCCAGCAGCGTAGACAGGGGGAGTTCACCCCTCCACTTT.

V gene TRBV24-1 combines with J gene TRBJ2-3, with 8 bases aligning to TRBD2. Germline V gives CDR1 KGHDR, CDR2 SFDVKD. The CDR3 is 14 residues long. V dropped 5 bases and J dropped 8; count of bases not matched to a gene: 8. DNA of the CDR3: TGTGCCACCAGTGTCGGGGGGGCTCCAGGTACGCAGTATTTT. Translating gives CATSVGGAPGTQYF.

The V gene is TRBV7-2, the J gene TRBJ1-6; TRBD1 matches 10 bases. The trim removed 5 bases at V and 7 bases at J, leaving 5 bases unmatched. The CDR3 has 15 amino acids. In germline, CDR1 is SGHTA, CDR2 FQGNSA. The CDR3: CASSPRQGANSPLHF. The DNA of the CDR3 is TGTGCCAGCAGCCCCCGACAGGGGGCGAATTCACCCCTCCACTTT. Together with reference TRBV7-2 and TRBJ1-6, the CDR3 gives the full variable domain: GAGVSQSPSNKVTEKGKDVELRCDPISGHTALYWYRQSLGQGLEFLIYFQGNSAPDKSGLPSDRFSAERTGGSVSTLTIQRTQQEDSAVYLCASSPRQGANSPLHFGNGTRLTVT.

The chain employs TRBV28 and TRBJ1-2, with D tentatively TRBD1 (6 bases). The CDR3 extends over 12 amino acids. Germline V gene data show CDR1 as MDHEN and CDR2 as SYDVKM. Trimming left V 3 bases short and J 5 bases short, with 7 bases between. CDR3 nucleotides: TGTGCCAGCAGTTTTACAGGGTATGGCTACACCTTC. Its translation is CASSFTGYGYTF.

In this sample, this clone turned up once. V gene TRBV18 combines with J gene TRBJ1-1, with D possibly TRBD1 on 6 matching bases. This CDR3 contains 17 residues. Germline CDR1 KGHSH, CDR2 LQKENI. V gave up 2 bases and J gave up 1 base, with 17 bases separating them. CDR3 region: CASSPLIRQDPNTEAFF. In DNA, the CDR3 is TGTGCCAGCTCACCATTGATACGACAGGATCCGAACACTGAAGCTTTCTTT.

The genes are TRBV6-5 and TRBJ1-5; 9 bases agree with TRBD1. The CDR3 has 14 amino acids. Germline values: CDR1 MNHEY, CDR2 SVGAGI. The V gene end was trimmed by 6 bases and the J gene end by 2 bases; junction bases not matched to a gene: 2. The DNA for the CDR3 is TGTGCCAGCAGGCGGACAGGGGGCAATCAGCCCCAGCATTTT. Amino acids: CASRRTGGNQPQHF.

The genes are TRBV18 and TRBJ2-1; TRBD1 matches at 10 bases. V lost 4 bases and J lost 2; bases outside the gene matches: 2. Germline values: CDR1 KGHSH, CDR2 LQKENI. The CDR3 contains 15 residues. Written as DNA, the CDR3 is TGTGCCAGCTCACTAGGGACAGGGGCCTACAATGAGCAGTTCTTC. Protein sequence: CASSLGTGAYNEQFF. The full variable domain, in which reference TRBV18 and TRBJ2-1 provide the parts outside the CDR3, is NAGVMQNPRHLVRRRGQEARLRCSPMKGHSHVYWYRQLPEEGLKFMVYLQKENIIDESGMPKERFSAEFPKEGPSILRIQQVVRGDSAAYFCASSLGTGAYNEQFFGPGTRLTVL.

The V gene is TRBV24-1, the J gene TRBJ2-3; the match to TRBD2 covers 9 bases. V lost 3 bases and J lost 4; bases outside the gene matches: 4. Germline CDR1 reads KGHDR; CDR2 reads SFDVKD. The CDR3 runs to 15 residues. The CDR3 loop is CATSDAGGTADTQYF. CDR3 in DNA: TGTGCCACCAGTGATGCGGGGGGGACGGCAGATACGCAGTATTTT.

This chain uses TRBV2 with TRBJ1-5; 8 bases agree with TRBD1. CDR1 is SNHLY and CDR2 is FYNNEI in the germline V gene. V lost 1 base to trimming and J lost 0 bases; unmatched junction nucleotides: 11. The CDR3 sequence is 19 residues long. The DNA for the CDR3 is TGTGCCAGCAGTGAAGAGGTCAGGGGGCCTGGGTATAGCAATCAGCCCCAGCATTTT. Residues: CASSEEVRGPGYSNQPQHF.

The gene calls are TRBV9 and TRBJ2-2; 12 positions match TRBD1. Germline V gene data show CDR1 as SGDLS and CDR2 as YYNGEE. The CDR3 extends over 16 amino acids. Trimming cost V 5 bases and J 7 bases; bases outside gene matches: 9. The CDR3, as DNA: TGTGCCAGCAGAGAGGGACAGGGGGCCAAGGGCGGGGAGCTGTTTTTT. Translated, it gives CASREGQGAKGGELFF.

This clone is a singleton in its sample. V and J are TRBV18 and TRBJ1-2, with no clear D. Germline V lookup: CDR1 KGHSH, CDR2 LQKENI. The germline V and J ends were trimmed by 3 bases and 4 bases, with 12 bases remaining between them. The CDR3 runs 14 residues. The CDR3, as DNA: TGTGCCAGCTCACCGGGTCCCAGGATCTATGGCTACACCTTC. It codes for CASSPGPRIYGYTF.

J is TRBJ2-1 and V is TRBV3-1 (or the pseudogene TRBV3-2); 9 bases are a match to TRBD2. The CDR3 contains 14 residues. With 4 bases clipped from V and 9 bases from J, the junction kept 7 bases outside the gene matches. Looked up from germline, CDR1 is LGHDT and CDR2 is YNNKEL (reference sequence). CDR3 DNA sequence: TGTGCCAGCAGCCGACTAGCGGATACAGGTGAGCAGTTCTTC. It translates to CASSRLADTGEQFF.

The sample holds one count of this clone. The chain recombines TRBV4-1 with TRBJ1-4, with TRBD1 matching 7 bases. The CDR3 has 15 residues. V dropped 5 bases and J dropped 1; count of bases not matched to a gene: 4. Germline V gene sequence: CDR1 MGHRA, CDR2 YSYEKL. The CDR3 loop is CASSSRQGTNEKLFF. CDR3 sequence (DNA): TGCGCCAGCAGCTCCCGACAGGGAACTAATGAAAAACTGTTTTTT.

This chain links TRBV6-5 with TRBJ1-4; 7 bases agree with TRBD1. Germline V CDR1 and CDR2: MNHEY, SVGAGI. Trimming took 6 bases from V and 8 from J; bases not matched to a gene: 9. This CDR3 has 14 residues. CDR3 in DNA: TGTGCCAGCAGGCGCAGACAGGGCGGGGAAAAACTGTTTTTT. Translating it yields CASRRRQGGEKLFF.

The chain carries TRBV14 and TRBJ2-7; unclear D gene. From germline, CDR1 is SGHDN and CDR2 FVKESK. CDR3 length: 14 amino acids. V was cut by 0 bases and J by 4 bases, with 10 bases left in between. CDR3 residues: CASSQELGFYEQYF. CDR3 in DNA: TGTGCCAGCAGCCAAGAGCTGGGCTTTTACGAGCAGTACTTC.

In its sample, this clone was seen once. The chain combines TRBV4-2 with TRBJ2-1, with D possibly being TRBD1 (5 bases). This CDR3 spans 19 amino acids. Trimming took 3 bases from V and 4 from J, leaving 25 bases between them. The germline V gene has CDR1 LGHNA and CDR2 YNFKEQ. CDR3 in DNA: TGTGCCAGCAGCCAGGAGCAGGGTGGATCGGTTACGGATTACAATGAGCAGTTCTTC. It codes for CASSQEQGGSVTDYNEQFF.

In nucleotides, the CDR3 is TGTGCCATCAGTGAGACGCGGCGCGATCAGCCCCAGCATTTT. This encodes CAISETRRDQPQHF. The chain combines TRBV10-3 with TRBJ1-5; D remains ambiguous. From germline, CDR1 is ENHRY and CDR2 SYGVKD. Trimming shortened V by 2 bases and J by 5 bases, and 10 bases separated the two germline ends. The length of the CDR3 is 14 residues.

This sequence joins TRBV5-6 and TRBJ1-5; D is perhaps TRBD1 (6 bases). Germline V lookup: CDR1 SGHDT, CDR2 YYEEEE. The CDR3 runs 15 residues. With 1 base removed from V and 0 bases from J, the gap between germline ends came to 8 bases. DNA for the CDR3: TGTGCCAGCAGCTTGAGGACAGCTAGCAATCAGCCCCAGCATTTT. Translation gives CASSLRTASNQPQHF.

The genes are TRBV4-3 and TRBJ2-3, with 8 bases fitting TRBD2. The CDR3 totals 15 residues. From germline, CDR1 is LGHNA and CDR2 YSLEER. V shed 4 bases, J shed 0 bases, and the junction held 3 bases outside the gene matches. The CDR3 DNA follows: TGCGCCAGCAGCCCCTTAGCGGGGAGCACAGATACGCAGTATTTT. It codes for CASSPLAGSTDTQYF.

The chain recombines TRBV7-2 with TRBJ1-3, with 8 bases aligning to TRBD1. CDR1 is SGHTA and CDR2 is FQGNSA in the germline V gene. The V gene end was trimmed by 0 bases and the J gene end by 4 bases; junction bases not matched to a gene: 2. This CDR3 comprises 15 residues. CDR3 region: CASSLARTGGNTIYF. The CDR3 DNA reads as TGTGCCAGCAGCTTAGCGAGGACAGGGGGAAACACCATATATTTT. Complete variable domain (other parts from reference TRBV7-2 and TRBJ1-3): GAGVSQSPSNKVTEKGKDVELRCDPISGHTALYWYRQSLGQGLEFLIYFQGNSAPDKSGLPSDRFSAERTGGSVSTLTIQRTQQEDSAVYLCASSLARTGGNTIYFGEGSWLTVV.

The chain is built from TRBV5-4 and TRBJ1-2; the match to TRBD1 covers 10 bases. The CDR3 is 15 amino acids. Trimming at V came to 0 bases and at J to 5 bases, leaving 4 bases not matched to a gene. Germline CDR1 reads SGHNT; CDR2 reads YYREEE (reference sequence). The CDR3 spells CASSLAGQGKYGYTF. CDR3 in DNA: TGTGCCAGCAGCTTGGCGGGACAGGGGAAATATGGCTACACCTTC.

V gene TRBV7-2 combines with J gene TRBJ1-6; D unclear. CDR1 and CDR2 (germline): SGHTA, FQGNSA. The germline V and J ends were trimmed by 3 bases and 8 bases, with 8 bases remaining between them. The length of the CDR3 is 13 residues. This CDR3 is CASSLGRDSPLHF. The CDR3 DNA is TGTGCCAGCAGCTTGGGGAGGGATTCACCCCTCCACTTT.

V gene TRBV2 combines with J gene TRBJ2-1, with 8 bases fitting TRBD2. This CDR3 contains 15 residues. Germline CDR1 reads SNHLY; CDR2 reads FYNNEI. J was trimmed by 6 bases and V by 1 base; bases with no gene match: 5. The CDR3 nucleotides read TGTGCCAGCAGTGAAGGCCGGGGGGGCCGCAATGAGCAGTTCTTC. Its translation is CASSEGRGGRNEQFF.

For this clone: One end of the junction fails to match germline, which may point to a read error. The chain has TRBV7-7 and TRBJ2-2, with D tentatively TRBD1 (5 bases). This CDR3 comprises 14 residues. Germline V gives CDR1 SSHAT, CDR2 FNYEAQ (reference sequence). Written as DNA, the CDR3 is TGTGCTAGCAGCTTATCAGGGATCACCGGGGAGCTGTTTTTT. This gives the protein CASSLSGITGELFF. Variable domain in full (rest from reference TRBV7-7 and TRBJ2-2): GAGVSQSPRYKVTKRGQDVTLRCDPISSHATLYWYQQALGQGPEFLTYFNYEAQPDKSGLPSDRFSAERPEGSISTLTIQRTEQRDSAMYRCASSLSGITGELFFGEGSRLTVL.

This chain joins TRBV2 and TRBJ2-3; 9 bases align to TRBD2. This CDR3 contains 18 residues. CDR1 is SNHLY, CDR2 FYNNEI, per germline. V lost 3 bases and J lost 2; bases outside the gene matches: 12. The CDR3 sequence: CASSDIGLAGRYTDTQYF. The CDR3, as DNA: TGTGCCAGCAGTGATATAGGGCTAGCGGGAAGATACACAGATACGCAGTATTTT.

This chain joins TRBV9 and TRBJ1-1; 7 nucleotides match TRBD1. This CDR3 region has 15 residues. V lost 0 bases to trimming and J lost 4 bases; unmatched junction nucleotides: 6. The germline CDR1 and CDR2 sequences are SGDLS and YYNGEE. The CDR3 coding sequence is TGTGCCAGCAGCGTAGTTAAAGACAGGGTCACTGAAGCTTTCTTT. Translating gives CASSVVKDRVTEAFF.

The gene calls are TRBV11-2 and TRBJ2-1; D perhaps matches TRBD2 (6 bases). CDR3 length equals 15 residues. V gave up 4 bases and J gave up 7 bases, with 17 bases separating them. Germline loops: CDR1 SGHAT, CDR2 FQNNGV. The chain's CDR3 is CASSSSGGLRNEQFF. The CDR3 DNA follows: TGTGCCAGCAGCTCTAGTGGCGGACTACGGAATGAGCAGTTCTTC.

This clone was picked up one time. The chain joins TRBV7-3 to TRBJ2-7; 8 bases are a match to TRBD1. Germline CDR1 SGHTA, CDR2 FQGTGA. After removal of 2 bases from V and 3 bases from J, the junction contained 6 bases not matched to a gene. The CDR3 is 15 amino acids. CDR3 nucleotide sequence: TGTGCCAGCAGCTTAGGAGACAGGGGCAGCTACGAGCAGTACTTC. Protein sequence: CASSLGDRGSYEQYF.

V usage is TRBV6-6 and J usage is TRBJ2-2, with D perhaps TRBD2 (6 bases). V was clipped by 0 bases and J by 5 bases, with 13 bases between them. The CDR3 is made up of 16 amino acids. CDR1 and CDR2 from the germline V gene are MNHNY and SVGAGI (reference sequence). The CDR3 protein is CASSYSTGASTGELFF. The CDR3 DNA reads TGTGCCAGCAGTTACTCGACGGGAGCGTCAACCGGGGAGCTGTTTTTT.

The rearrangement links TRBV6-5 to TRBJ1-1, with 10 bases that match TRBD1. CDR1 and CDR2 from the germline V gene are MNHEY and SVGAGI. Trimming took 7 bases from V and 0 from J; bases not matched to a gene: 5. The CDR3 spans 15 residues. The CDR3 protein is CASTPGQGVNTEAFF. The CDR3 region has the DNA TGTGCCAGCACCCCTGGACAGGGGGTGAACACTGAAGCTTTCTTT.